This T cell receptor beta chain is drawn from a study of shared clonotypes between healthy human individuals. This CDR3 is 14 amino acids long. V was pared by 2 bases and J by 2 bases, with 1 base of the junction left unmatched. Germline assignment: CDR1 MNHEY and CDR2 SVGAGI. Genomic DNA from each subset was divided evenly over several immunoSEQ plates. Data came from immunoSEQ multiplex PCR; TCRdb stores just in-frame clones and leaves some out. Seen here are fewer than 1 million clones, around 96% observed once, and the top ten hold roughly 0.23%. Notes on the study in general: The study generally estimated greater richness for naive than memory subsets. The four-donor shared clonotypes exceeded non-shared clonotypes in generation probability, with non-shared ones scoring lower. Sharing across a handful of donors was seen in roughly 5% of naive CD4 clonotypes.

On this clone: What it binds is not known.

Cells designated naive CD8 were CD45RO-negative and were positively selected for CCR7, with terminally differentiated effector memory CD45RA+ cells excluded. The chain combines TRBV6-5 with TRBJ1-2; 8 positions match TRBD1. The clonotype was recovered from a man aged 25 to 40 in good health. Sequencing was performed on naive CD8+ T cells sorted from blood. The CDR3 DNA reads as TGTGCCAGCAGTTACGGACAGGGAAACTATGGCTACACCTTC. Translated, it gives CASSYGQGNYGYTF.